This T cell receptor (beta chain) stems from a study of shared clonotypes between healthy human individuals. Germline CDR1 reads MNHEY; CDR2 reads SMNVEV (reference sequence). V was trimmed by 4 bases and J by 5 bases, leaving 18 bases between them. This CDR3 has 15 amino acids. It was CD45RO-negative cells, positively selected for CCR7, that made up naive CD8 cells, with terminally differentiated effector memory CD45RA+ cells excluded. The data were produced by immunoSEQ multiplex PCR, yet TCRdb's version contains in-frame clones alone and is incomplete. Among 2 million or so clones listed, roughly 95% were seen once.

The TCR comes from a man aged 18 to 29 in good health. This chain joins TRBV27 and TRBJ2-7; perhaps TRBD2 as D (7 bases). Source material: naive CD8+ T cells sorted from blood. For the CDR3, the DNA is TGTGCCAGCAGTTGGAGGGGGGGGTTAGTCGACGAGCAGTACTTC. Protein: CASSWRGGLVDEQYF.